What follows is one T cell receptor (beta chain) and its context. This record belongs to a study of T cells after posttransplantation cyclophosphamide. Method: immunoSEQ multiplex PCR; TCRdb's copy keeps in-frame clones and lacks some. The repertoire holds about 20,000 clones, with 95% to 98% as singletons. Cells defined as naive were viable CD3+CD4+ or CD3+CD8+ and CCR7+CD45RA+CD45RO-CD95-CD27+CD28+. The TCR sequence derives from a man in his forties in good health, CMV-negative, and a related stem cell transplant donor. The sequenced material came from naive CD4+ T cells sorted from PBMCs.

CDR3 DNA: TGCGCCAGCAGGGGACTACCATCCCCCGAGCAGTACTTC. Residues: CASRGLPSPEQYF. This chain connects TRBV5-1 to TRBJ2-7; 7 bases are a match to TRBD2. The CDR3 loop spans 13 amino acids. CDR1 is SGHRS and CDR2 is YFSETQ in the germline V gene. Losses at the gene ends were 5 bases for V and 6 bases for J; bases not matched to a gene: 8.